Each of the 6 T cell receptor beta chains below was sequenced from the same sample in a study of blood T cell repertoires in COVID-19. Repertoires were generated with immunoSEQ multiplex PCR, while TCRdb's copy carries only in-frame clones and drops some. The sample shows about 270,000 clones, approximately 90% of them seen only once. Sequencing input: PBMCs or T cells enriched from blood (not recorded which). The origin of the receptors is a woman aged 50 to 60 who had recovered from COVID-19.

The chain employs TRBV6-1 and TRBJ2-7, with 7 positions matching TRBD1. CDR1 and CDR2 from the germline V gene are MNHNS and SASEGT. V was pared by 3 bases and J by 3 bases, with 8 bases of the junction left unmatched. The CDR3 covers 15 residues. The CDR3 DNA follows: TGTGCCAGCAGTGAGTCGGGACAGAATATCTACGAGCAGTACTTC. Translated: CASSESGQNIYEQYF.

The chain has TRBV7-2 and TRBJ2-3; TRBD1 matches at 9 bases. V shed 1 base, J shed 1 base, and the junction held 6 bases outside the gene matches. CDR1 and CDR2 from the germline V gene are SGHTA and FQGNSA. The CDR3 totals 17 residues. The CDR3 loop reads CASSLVPRTGGTDTQYF. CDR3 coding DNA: TGTGCCAGCAGCTTAGTCCCCCGGACAGGGGGCACAGATACGCAGTATTTT.

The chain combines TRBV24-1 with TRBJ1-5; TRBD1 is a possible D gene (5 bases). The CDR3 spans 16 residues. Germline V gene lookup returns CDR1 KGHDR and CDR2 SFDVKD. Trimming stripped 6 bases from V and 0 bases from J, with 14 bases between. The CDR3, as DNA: TGTGCCACCAGTAGGGGCTATCCAGATAGCAATCAGCCCCAGCATTTT. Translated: CATSRGYPDSNQPQHF.

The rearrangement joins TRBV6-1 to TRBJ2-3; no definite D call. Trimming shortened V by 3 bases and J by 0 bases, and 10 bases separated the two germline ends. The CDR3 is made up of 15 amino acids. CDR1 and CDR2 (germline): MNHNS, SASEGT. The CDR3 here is CASSETYTSTDTQYF. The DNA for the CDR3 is TGTGCCAGCAGTGAGACTTATACTAGCACAGATACGCAGTATTTT.

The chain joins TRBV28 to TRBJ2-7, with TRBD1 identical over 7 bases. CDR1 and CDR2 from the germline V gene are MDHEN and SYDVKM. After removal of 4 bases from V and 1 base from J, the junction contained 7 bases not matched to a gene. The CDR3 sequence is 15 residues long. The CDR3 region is CASSSQPDRSYEQYF. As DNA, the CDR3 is TGTGCCAGCAGTTCTCAACCGGACAGGTCCTACGAGCAGTACTTC.

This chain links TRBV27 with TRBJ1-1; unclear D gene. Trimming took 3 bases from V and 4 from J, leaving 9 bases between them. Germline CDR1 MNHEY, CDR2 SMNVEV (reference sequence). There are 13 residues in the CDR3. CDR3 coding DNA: TGTGCCAGCAGTTTTTATGGGAGCACTGAAGCTTTCTTT. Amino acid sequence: CASSFYGSTEAFF.